The clone carrying this T cell receptor (beta chain) was counted a few times. Its matching antigen is unknown. The source of the sample is a study of regulatory T cells in long-lasting Graves disease. Overall study context: Antithyroid drugs had been taken by newly diagnosed Graves' patients for under 3 months.

Study-wide results and caveats: TRBV28 was favored in persistent disease, as were TRBJ1-2 and TRBJ2-5. Persistent patients shared more public clonotypes (over 2,500) than new patients (roughly 1,000).

Researchers made TCR beta libraries by using iRepertoire HTBI primers and running Arm-PCR on CDR3 regions. TCRdb re-called the multiplex PCR reads with MiXCR, one entry per CDR3 protein. The sample consists of 400,000 to 500,000 distinct CDR3 sequences, roughly 15% of them appearing once. The CDR3 covers 14 residues. V shed 3 bases and J 3 bases; nucleotides not matched to a gene: 4. CDR1 SGDLS and CDR2 YYNGEE come from the germline V gene. As to time point: newly diagnosed GD, antithyroid drugs for less than 3 months. From PBMCs, RNA was extracted and then used to make the TCR library. The sample also formed part of further work on T cells in Graves' hyperthyroidism and ophthalmopathy. That work states: Clinical symptoms, serum thyroxine and TRAb, thyroid ultrasound and orbital computed tomography together formed the diagnostic basis.

This clonotype was sampled from a woman in her twenties or thirties with Graves disease. The chain is built from TRBV9 and TRBJ1-1; 8 bases align to TRBD1. Sequenced material: peripheral blood mononuclear cells (PBMCs), taken at new diagnosis, from a patient treated with antithyroid drugs. The CDR3 loop reads CASSGGQGDTEAFF. CDR3 sequence (DNA): TGTGCCAGCAGCGGAGGACAGGGAGACACTGAAGCTTTCTTT.